The rows below give T cell receptor beta chains drawn from one sample of a study of memory CD4+ T cells and cytomegalovirus serostatus. Using immunoSEQ multiplex PCR, the repertoire was profiled, and TCRdb retains in-frame clones only, with some absent. The repertoire holds under 75,000 clones, roughly 80% seen once, with roughly 0.48% in the top ten. The sequenced sample was memory CD4+ T cells from blood. Receptor source: an adult in good health and CMV-seronegative. Some clones in this sample may be carry-over from other donors' samples. The CDR3 runs from the conserved cysteine through the conserved F or W. D genes are given only for firm matches. Expanded clones get a size class; other rows say once, few or many, or leave the size out.

len	abundance	j_gene	v_gene	d_gene	CDR3nt	CDR3aa
14	.	TRBJ2-6	TRBV7-2	.	TGTGCCAGCAGCTTGAGGGGTGGGGCCAACGTCCTGACTTTC	CASSLRGGANVLTF
16	.	TRBJ2-7	TRBV11-3	.	TGTGCCAGCAGCTTAGAGGGGGGGCGAGGTGGTGACGAGCAGTACTTC	CASSLEGGRGGDEQYF
13	.	TRBJ2-3	TRBV11-3	.	TGTGCCAGCAGTCAGGTGGTTGCAGATACGCAGTATTTT	CASSQVVADTQYF
16	.	TRBJ2-1	TRBV5-1	TRBD2	TGCGCCAGCAGCTCCCTAGCGGGGGGGTCATACAATGAGCAGTTCTTC	CASSSLAGGSYNEQFF
18	.	TRBJ1-5	TRBV4-1	TRBD1	TGCGCCAGCAGCCAAGTCCCGAGACAGGGGGCGCAGGGCCAGCCCCAGCATTTT	CASSQVPRQGAQGQPQHF
17	.	TRBJ2-1	TRBV14	TRBD2	TGTGCCAGCAGCCAATTAGAGGGACTAGCGGGAGGGAATGAGCAGTTCTTC	CASSQLEGLAGGNEQFF
14	.	TRBJ2-5	TRBV7-2	TRBD1	TGTGCCAGCAGCTCAGGACAGGGTCAAGAGACCCAGTACTTC	CASSSGQGQETQYF
17	few	TRBJ1-1	TRBV4-2	.	TGTGCCAGCAGCCAAGTAGGGGGTGTGGGGCCGAACACTGAAGCTTTCTTT	CASSQVGGVGPNTEAFF
11	once	TRBJ1-2	TRBV6-5	.	TGTGCCAGCAGTTCGGGTTTCGGCTACACCTTC	CASSSGFGYTF
13	.	TRBJ2-3	TRBV19	TRBD2	TGTGCCAGTAGCACCCGACTAGCTTCTACGCAGTATTTT	CASSTRLASTQYF
16	.	TRBJ1-3	TRBV7-2	TRBD1	TGTGCCAGCTGTCCTACGGGACAGAGCTCTGGAAACACCATATATTTT	CASCPTGQSSGNTIYF